The clone carrying this T cell receptor (beta chain) was observed many times. What it recognizes is unknown. This sample was taken from a study of spatial heterogeneity in lung cancer. Study-wide context: A unique TCR and UMI combination showed up more than ten times in raw reads, on average.

Study outcomes and limitations: Counts of expanded alpha and beta TCRs within tumors tracked the tumor nonsynonymous mutation count. There was tracking of ubiquitous and regional nonsynonymous mutations by the respective counts of ubiquitous and regional expanded TCRs.

The sample's time point: sample taken at primary tumor resection. Unsorted samples of tumor, nontumor lung or frozen PBMC had their whole RNA sequenced. TCR cDNA molecules were tagged individually, and each one carried a unique molecular identifier. TCRdb recomputed calls from the 5' RACE reads with MiXCR, one row per CDR3 protein. In the table there are around 21,000 distinct CDR3 sequences, under 3.5% of which are singletons. The sequencing used lung tumor tissue, collected at surgery. The sequence was obtained from a male donor with early-stage non-small cell lung cancer.

CDR3 coding DNA: TGTGCCAGCAGCTTAGGGGCTAGCGGAGTTCAAGAGACCCAGTACTTC. Translated, it gives CASSLGASGVQETQYF. V and J are TRBV7-9 and TRBJ2-5; 7 bases fit TRBD2. CDR1 SEHNR and CDR2 FQNEAQ come from the germline V gene (reference sequence). This CDR3 is built from 16 residues. The V segment lost 1 base and the J segment 2 bases; nucleotides outside the gene matches: 7.